The present T cell receptor beta chain was sequenced within a study of Ad26.COV2.S vaccination and SARS-CoV-2 variants. Study details: Trial arm assignment for the donor was COV1001 Ad26.COV2.S. The vaccine Ad26.COV2.S was put into the muscle once, or twice with 56 days between.

CDR3 length: 18 residues. Losses at the gene ends were 6 bases for V and 0 bases for J; bases not matched to a gene: 15. Germline V gene sequence: CDR1 KGHSH, CDR2 LQKENI. The treatment here: around 19 received Ad26.COV2.S at low or high dose, single or two shots; five or six received placebo; per-sample allocation not given. Samples analyzed were those drawn on day 63 after the first vaccine or placebo injection. An Ad26 vector that expressed Wuhan-strain SARS-CoV-2 spike constituted the vaccine. Data came from immunoSEQ multiplex PCR; TCRdb stores just in-frame clones and leaves some out. The table has about 470,000 clones, around 91% seen once.

Sequenced here: peripheral blood, sampled in a trial of Ad26.COV2.S vaccine versus placebo. The chain employs TRBV18 and TRBJ2-3; 7 positions match TRBD1. The TCR was taken from a person aged 18 to 59 who received the Ad26.COV2.S COVID-19 vaccine or a placebo. In nucleotides, the CDR3 is TGTGCCAGCTCCCGGGACAGAAAAAATTCCCCTAGCACAGATACGCAGTATTTT. Protein sequence: CASSRDRKNSPSTDTQYF.